This record covers a single TCR beta chain. Its antigen is still unknown. This specimen belongs to a study of cytotoxic CD8 clonotypes in ibrutinib-treated CLL. Study results and limitations: With treatment, public clonotypes, which were uncommon, either contracted or remained stable.

TCR beta library input comprised roughly 1.8 micrograms of genomic DNA from cryopreserved PBMCs. Repertoires were generated with immunoSEQ multiplex PCR, while TCRdb's copy carries only in-frame clones and drops some. The sample records just under 70,000 clones, 68% being singletons. The junction had 3 bases not matched to a gene; V was cut back by 3 bases and J by 7 bases. Germline assignment: CDR1 SGHDT and CDR2 YYEEEE. The CDR3 covers 14 residues. This sample comprised PBMCs, obtained after 12 months of ibrutinib treatment. This chain uses TRBV5-6 with TRBJ1-5, with 11 bases aligning to TRBD1. The receptor was derived from a human donor with chronic lymphocytic leukemia. The CDR3 region is CASSSGQGAQPQHF. The CDR3 DNA reads as TGTGCCAGCAGCTCCGGACAGGGGGCGCAGCCCCAGCATTTT.